This T cell receptor (beta chain) was retrieved from a study of blood T cell repertoires in COVID-19. In the study overall: Italy, Spain and the United States were the sources of the convalescent and acute COVID-19 samples.

In germline, CDR1 is LNHDA, CDR2 SQIVND (reference sequence). The CDR3 extends over 18 amino acids. V lost 3 bases to trimming and J lost 0 bases; unmatched junction nucleotides: 9. In the original processing: Estimated nucleated cell counts came from reference gene primer amplification. Produced via immunoSEQ multiplex PCR; TCRdb's table is partial and in-frame only. D and trimming come from the DNA, and the V and J calls and clone size come from that table. The repertoire has over 100,000 clones, around 84% of them found once; the top ten carry less than 1.5%. The V call is TRBV19, the J call TRBJ2-1, with 9 bases identical to TRBD2. The sample was peripheral blood. The clonotype comes from a middle-aged man with acute or convalescent COVID-19. Here the CDR3 reads CASSMRSGGLSSYNEQFF. The DNA for the CDR3 is TGTGCCAGTAGTATGCGTAGCGGGGGCCTGAGCTCCTACAATGAGCAGTTCTTC. Drawing the rest from reference TRBV19 and TRBJ2-1, the complete variable domain is DGGITQSPKYLFRKEGQNVTLSCEQNLNHDAMYWYRQDPGQGLRLIYYSQIVNDFQKGDIAEGYSVSREKKESFPLTVTSAQKNPTAFYLCASSMRSGGLSSYNEQFFGPGTRLTVL.